The entry below describes one T cell receptor beta chain. The antigen is not known. RNA extraction and reverse transcription yielded cDNA as sequencing template. Some clones are missing from TCRdb's copy, which holds only in-frame ones; the method was immunoSEQ multiplex PCR. Found here are roughly 120,000 clones, 50% to 75% of them singletons; the top ten hold 25% to 35%. Germline values: CDR1 MGHRA, CDR2 YSYEKL. CDR3 length equals 14 residues. Trimming took 0 bases from V and 5 from J; bases not matched to a gene: 3. Regarding treatment: oral pan-JAK inhibitor, 5-10 mg twice daily. The data originate from a study of CD8+ T cells in alopecia areata. Whole-study findings and limits: Normal scalp had lower clonality than lesional scalp, with alopecia totalis/universalis lesions showing this most strongly.

The material was CD8+ T cells sorted from blood, obtained at week 4, from a patient treated with tofacitinib. This chain connects TRBV4-1 to TRBJ1-2; 7 bases agree with TRBD1. This receptor was identified in a human donor with alopecia areata. CDR3 sequence: CASSQEGTAYGYTF. CDR3 in DNA: TGCGCCAGCAGCCAAGAAGGGACAGCGTATGGCTACACCTTC.